Below, 18 T cell receptor beta chains from the same sample are listed, as sequenced in a study of shared clonotypes between healthy human individuals. TCRdb's copy holds only in-frame clones and misses some; the assay was immunoSEQ multiplex PCR. The sample contains about a million clones, approximately 68% of which appear only once. Source material: memory CD4+ T cells sorted from blood. The subset denotes: CD45RA-negative fraction. These receptors were collected from a man aged 18 to 35 in good health.

This clone showed up just once. This chain links TRBV6-5 with TRBJ1-1, with 8 positions matching TRBD1. CDR1 and CDR2 (germline): MNHEY, SVGAGI. There are 14 residues in the CDR3. Unmatched junction bases numbered 8, after V lost 6 bases and J lost 5 bases. The CDR3 bases are TGTGCCAGCAGACGCCGGACAGGGAGTACTGAAGCTTTCTTT. This sequence encodes CASRRRTGSTEAFF.

This clone occurred once. The chain employs TRBV28 and TRBJ1-6, with 8 bases identical to TRBD1. Germline V CDR1 and CDR2: MDHEN, SYDVKM. This CDR3 comprises 17 residues. V lost 6 bases to trimming and J lost 0 bases; unmatched junction nucleotides: 7. CDR3 coding DNA: TGTGCCAGCAGCGCAAGGACAGGGAGCTCCTATAATTCACCCCTCCACTTT. Protein: CASSARTGSSYNSPLHF.

V is TRBV30 and J is TRBJ2-1; D unresolved. V lost 4 bases and J 2 bases, leaving 12 bases between the germline ends. The CDR3 runs to 14 residues. The V gene's germline CDR1 is GTSNPN and CDR2 SVGIG (reference sequence). The CDR3: CAWTTSITYNEQFF. For the CDR3, the DNA is TGTGCCTGGACAACCAGCATAACCTACAATGAGCAGTTCTTC. Using reference TRBV30 and TRBJ2-1 for the parts outside the CDR3, the full variable domain is SQTIHQWPATLVQPVGSPLSLECTVEGTSNPNLYWYRQAAGRGLQLLFYSVGIGQISSEVPQNLSASRPQDRQFILSSKKLLLSDSGFYLCAWTTSITYNEQFFGPGTRLTVL.

The chain carries TRBV18 and TRBJ2-5; 8 bases align to TRBD2. CDR1 is KGHSH, CDR2 LQKENI, per germline. The CDR3 is made up of 16 amino acids. V dropped 6 bases and J dropped 0; count of bases not matched to a gene: 9. CDR3 amino acids: CASSLTSVLNQETQYF. Here the CDR3 DNA reads TGTGCCAGCTCGTTGACTAGCGTCCTTAACCAAGAGACCCAGTACTTC.

This chain joins TRBV5-6 and TRBJ1-1; D possibly corresponds to TRBD1 (5 bases). CDR1 and CDR2 (germline): SGHDT, YYEEEE. Trimming pared 4 bases from V and 5 bases from J, leaving 15 bases between. This CDR3 is built from 14 residues. CDR3 residues: CASSPVGGPTEAFF. The CDR3 DNA sequence: TGTGCCAGCAGCCCGGTGGGGGGTCCGACTGAAGCTTTCTTT.

As to this clone: Distinct nucleotide sequences in the sample also encode this CDR3. The chain is built from TRBV27 and TRBJ2-7, with 9 bases aligning to TRBD1. This CDR3 is built from 15 residues. Germline CDR1 MNHEY, CDR2 SMNVEV (reference sequence). The V gene end was trimmed by 0 bases and the J gene end by 4 bases; junction bases not matched to a gene: 4. For the CDR3, the DNA is TGTGCCAGCAGTTTATCCGGGACAGGGAGGTACGAGCAGTACTTC. This encodes CASSLSGTGRYEQYF.

A note on this clone: One end of the junction fails to match germline, which may point to a read error. The chain recombines TRBV30 with TRBJ2-1; a possible D gene is TRBD2 (5 bases). The CDR3 runs to 11 residues. Per the germline V gene, CDR1 is GTSNPN and CDR2 is SVGIG (reference sequence). CDR3 DNA: TGTGCCGGGAGCTCCTACAATGAGCAGTTCTTC. Its translation: CAGSSYNEQFF.

The chain employs TRBV6-5 and TRBJ1-5; 7 bases align to TRBD1. The V segment lost 5 bases and the J segment 7 bases; nucleotides outside the gene matches: 5. From germline, CDR1 is MNHEY and CDR2 SVGAGI. The CDR3 is 13 amino acids. CDR3 sequence (DNA): TGTGCCAGCAGTCAGGGGGTCCGCCAGCCCCAGCATTTT. Translated, it gives CASSQGVRQPQHF.

The CDR3 spells CASSPLLETYEQYF. CDR3 nucleotides: TGCGCCAGCAGCCCCTTACTTGAGACCTACGAGCAGTACTTC. V is TRBV4-1 and J is TRBJ2-5; D call uncertain. The better agreement between TRBJ2-7 and the DNA end casts doubt on the J call. The CDR3 is 14 amino acids. Germline V gene lookup returns CDR1 MGHRA and CDR2 YSYEKL.

This clone was observed a few times. The V gene is TRBV9, the J gene TRBJ2-7, with D tentatively TRBD1 (5 bases). CDR3 size: 14 residues. Germline CDR1 SGDLS, CDR2 YYNGEE. Deletions cut 4 bases from V and 2 bases from J, with 13 bases between. The CDR3 region is CASSPPGFAYEQYF. Here the CDR3 DNA reads TGTGCCAGCAGCCCCCCAGGGTTCGCCTACGAGCAGTACTTC.

J is TRBJ2-1 and V is TRBV5-1; 7 bases line up with TRBD2. There are 16 residues in the CDR3. V lost 3 bases to trimming and J lost 5 bases; unmatched junction nucleotides: 11. CDR1 is SGHRS, CDR2 YFSETQ, per germline. In DNA, the CDR3 is TGCGCCAGCAGCTGGCGACTGAGCGGGACCGACAATGAGCAGTTCTTC. This codes for CASSWRLSGTDNEQFF.

This clone was seen a few times. The V gene is TRBV11-2, the J gene TRBJ2-7, with a weak D call TRBD2 (6 bases). The V gene lost 4 bases and the J gene lost 2 bases, with 18 bases spanning the gap. Germline values: CDR1 SGHAT, CDR2 FQNNGV. This CDR3 contains 16 residues. The chain's CDR3 is CASSSRSGLGTYEQYF. CDR3 sequence (DNA): TGTGCCAGCAGCTCAAGAAGCGGGCTAGGAACCTACGAGCAGTACTTC.

The V and J genes are TRBV19 and TRBJ2-7, with TRBD2 matching over 8 bases. Trimming removed 3 bases from V and 0 bases from J; junction bases left unmatched: 7. Per germline, CDR1 LNHDA and CDR2 SQIVND (reference sequence). This CDR3 spans 16 amino acids. CDR3 nucleotides: TGTGCCAGTAGTATCCCAGGGAGCGGGAGCTCCTACGAGCAGTACTTC. It encodes CASSIPGSGSSYEQYF.

This chain connects TRBV5-6 to TRBJ1-6; D is unresolved. The ends were cut back, 4 bases at V and 8 bases at J, with 19 bases in the middle. Looked up from germline, CDR1 is SGHDT and CDR2 is YYEEEE. This CDR3 region has 16 residues. CDR3 DNA sequence: TGTGCCAGCAGCCGAGGGTCGGGGATTAGAGATTCACCCCTCCACTTT. Translated, it gives CASSRGSGIRDSPLHF.

The chain has TRBV4-1 and TRBJ2-4; D perhaps matches TRBD2 (6 bases). Germline V gene lookup returns CDR1 MGHRA and CDR2 YSYEKL. The ends were cut back, 3 bases at V and 0 bases at J, with 9 bases in the middle. The CDR3 is 15 residues long. CDR3 amino acids: CASSQGGLAKNIQYF. The CDR3 DNA is TGCGCCAGCAGCCAGGGGGGACTAGCCAAAAACATTCAGTACTTC.

CDR3 in amino acids: CASSSGLLAGGGTDTQYF. The CDR3 bases are TGCGCCAGCAGCTCAGGATTACTAGCGGGAGGGGGCACAGATACGCAGTATTTT. V usage is TRBV5-1 and J usage is TRBJ2-3; 13 bases line up with TRBD2. This CDR3 is 18 amino acids long. CDR1 and CDR2 (germline): SGHRS, YFSETQ. Germline trimming cut 3 bases from V and 1 base from J; bases unmatched to any gene: 8. The entire variable domain, with the rest obtained from reference TRBV5-1 and TRBJ2-3, is as follows: KAGVTQTPRYLIKTRGQQVTLSCSPISGHRSVSWYQQTPGQGLQFLFEYFSETQRNKGNFPGRFSGRQFSNSRSEMNVSTLELGDSALYLCASSSGLLAGGGTDTQYFGPGTRLTVL.

The rearrangement joins TRBV5-4 to TRBJ1-2, with TRBD1 matching 7 bases. In germline, CDR1 is SGHNT, CDR2 YYREEE (reference sequence). CDR3 size: 15 residues. Trimming took 3 bases from V and 4 from J; bases not matched to a gene: 9. The CDR3 protein is CASSSAPDRAYGYTF. The DNA for the CDR3 is TGTGCCAGCAGCTCGGCCCCTGACAGGGCCTATGGCTACACCTTC. The complete variable domain, with remaining parts taken from reference TRBV5-4 and TRBJ1-2, reads ETGVTQSPTHLIKTRGQQVTLRCSSQSGHNTVSWYQQALGQGPQFIFQYYREEENGRGNFPPRFSGLQFPNYSSELNVNALELDDSALYLCASSSAPDRAYGYTFGSGTRLTVV.

V and J are TRBV6-5 and TRBJ2-5; D uncertain. The CDR3 is made up of 16 amino acids. Germline CDR1 is MNHEY and CDR2 is SVGAGI. V was cut by 0 bases and J by 4 bases, with 15 bases left in between. In nucleotides, the CDR3 is TGTGCCAGCAGTTACTCGATCGAAGCAGGCCCAGAGACCCAGTACTTC. As protein: CASSYSIEAGPETQYF.